Listed here are 25 T cell receptor beta chains from one sample, sequenced in a study of blood T cell repertoires in COVID-19. The data were produced by immunoSEQ multiplex PCR, yet TCRdb's version contains in-frame clones alone and is incomplete. This table has fewer than 50,000 clones, around four fifths appearing once. The material sequenced was peripheral blood. The receptors derive from a human donor in a cohort sampled during active COVID-19.

The DNA for the CDR3 is TGTGCCAGCAGTTTCGACAGGGCTAGAGGCTACACCTTC. This encodes CASSFDRARGYTF. The J gene is TRBJ1-2, the V gene TRBV5-6; 7 bases line up with TRBD1. The CDR3 is 13 residues long. V gave up 5 bases and J gave up 8 bases; unmatched junction bases: 9. Looked up from germline, CDR1 is SGHDT and CDR2 is YYEEEE.

V is TRBV10-1 and J is TRBJ1-4; 7 bases fit TRBD1. Germline loops: CDR1 WNHNN, CDR2 SYGVQD (reference sequence). Unmatched junction bases numbered 14, after V lost 6 bases and J lost 7 bases. This CDR3 contains 16 residues. The CDR3 bases are TGCGCCAGCAGCGTCGACAGGGAAAAGGTTCGTGAAAAACTGTTTTTT. Translating it yields CASSVDREKVREKLFF.

CDR3 nucleotides: TGTGCCAGCAGTAAACGGAGCTCCTATAATTCACCCCTCCACTTT. This codes for CASSKRSSYNSPLHF. This chain connects TRBV6-5 to TRBJ1-6; D is unclear. Germline CDR1 reads MNHEY; CDR2 reads SVGAGI. The CDR3 is 15 amino acids. V gave up 5 bases and J gave up 0 bases, with 8 bases separating them.

V is TRBV20-1 and J is TRBJ1-1; no firm D call. Germline CDR1 and CDR2: DFQATT and SNEGSKA (reference sequence). The CDR3 is 11 amino acids. V was clipped by 2 bases and J by 8 bases, with 9 bases between them. In DNA, the CDR3 is TGCAGTGCTAGAAAGGAGTTCGAAGCTTTCTTT. Its translation: CSARKEFEAFF.

The V and J genes are TRBV5-6 and TRBJ1-2, with D unresolved. The CDR3 is made up of 15 amino acids. The V end lost 2 bases, the J end lost 0 bases, and 11 bases lay between the germline ends. Looked up from germline, CDR1 is SGHDT and CDR2 is YYEEEE. The CDR3 reads CASSFFQIPNYGYTF. CDR3 nucleotide sequence: TGTGCCAGCAGCTTCTTTCAGATACCTAACTATGGCTACACCTTC.

V usage is TRBV28 and J usage is TRBJ2-1, with 7 bases fitting TRBD2. CDR1 MDHEN and CDR2 SYDVKM come from the germline V gene. The CDR3 totals 16 residues. Trimming cost V 2 bases and J 2 bases; bases outside gene matches: 6. This CDR3 reads CASSLPTAGAYNEQFF. CDR3 DNA: TGTGCCAGCAGTTTACCTACTGCGGGGGCCTACAATGAGCAGTTCTTC.

This chain connects TRBV5-8 to TRBJ1-5; the D is unclear. The CDR3 has 13 residues. Germline loops: CDR1 SGHTS, CDR2 YDEGEE. The germline V and J ends were trimmed by 0 bases and 5 bases, with 6 bases remaining between them. CDR3 bases: TGTGCCAGCAGCTTGGAGGCGGATCAGCCCCAGCATTTT. This gives the protein CASSLEADQPQHF.

The rearrangement joins TRBV4-2 to TRBJ1-3; D is unresolved. This CDR3 has 14 amino acids. In germline, CDR1 is LGHNA, CDR2 YNFKEQ. The germline V and J ends were trimmed by 4 bases and 2 bases, with 9 bases remaining between them. The CDR3: CASSPGLPGNTIYF. The CDR3 nucleotides are TGTGCCAGCAGCCCCGGGTTGCCTGGAAACACCATATATTTT.

The CDR3 DNA is TGTGCCAGCAGGGACAGACATCAGCCCCAGCATTTT. As protein: CASRDRHQPQHF. This chain uses TRBV12-3 or TRBV12-4 with TRBJ1-5; D possibly corresponds to TRBD1 (6 bases). The CDR3 spans 12 residues. Trimming left V 6 bases short and J 5 bases short, with 8 bases between.

The rearrangement joins TRBV6-6 to TRBJ2-7; D not resolved. Deletions cut 2 bases from V and 3 bases from J, with 14 bases between. Germline V CDR1 and CDR2: MNHNY, SVGAGI (reference sequence). CDR3 size: 15 residues. CDR3 loop: CASSYPQNFLYEQYF. The DNA of the CDR3 is TGTGCCAGCAGTTACCCCCAGAATTTCCTCTACGAGCAGTACTTC.

This chain joins TRBV30 and TRBJ1-5, with D uncertain. The ends were cut back, 2 bases at V and 9 bases at J, with 14 bases in the middle. This CDR3 region has 13 residues. Germline V gives CDR1 GTSNPN, CDR2 SVGIG (reference sequence). In DNA form, the CDR3 reads TGTGCCTGGAGTCCCCTTGACGGCGGGCCCCAGCATTTT. Its translation is CAWSPLDGGPQHF.

This chain uses TRBV9 with TRBJ1-1; D is undetermined. The CDR3 runs 15 residues. CDR1 is SGDLS, CDR2 YYNGEE, per germline. Trimming stripped 0 bases from V and 11 bases from J, with 20 bases between. The CDR3 loop reads CASSVGVQPVEEAFF. The DNA of the CDR3 is TGTGCCAGCAGCGTAGGAGTACAGCCGGTGGAGGAGGCTTTCTTT.

The gene calls are TRBV5-1 and TRBJ2-1; possibly TRBD2 for D (5 bases). V was pared by 6 bases and J by 1 base, with 8 bases between. The CDR3 sequence is 13 residues long. Germline V lookup: CDR1 SGHRS, CDR2 YFSETQ. The CDR3 DNA reads TGCGCCAGCACCGGACTTTCCTACAATGAGCAGTTCTTC. Its translation: CASTGLSYNEQFF.

This clone was recorded only once. This chain joins TRBV12-3 or TRBV12-4 and TRBJ1-1; tentative D call: TRBD1 (5 bases). The V end lost 7 bases, the J end lost 10 bases, and 16 bases lay between the germline ends. CDR3 size: 12 residues. CDR3 region: CASTATGDGAFF. DNA for the CDR3: TGTGCCAGCACCGCTACAGGAGACGGAGCTTTCTTT.

The chain joins TRBV11-2 to TRBJ2-7; D might be TRBD1 (6 bases). Germline V gene lookup returns CDR1 SGHAT and CDR2 FQNNGV. The CDR3 has 13 amino acids. Deletions cut 7 bases from V and 5 bases from J, with 15 bases between. The CDR3 coding sequence is TGTGCCAGCACACACAGGGTCCTCCACGAGCAGTACTTC. Translating gives CASTHRVLHEQYF.

The V gene is TRBV5-1, the J gene TRBJ1-1; D gene uncertain. Germline V gives CDR1 SGHRS, CDR2 YFSETQ. This CDR3 spans 14 amino acids. The V end was cut by 0 bases, the J end by 5 bases, with 11 bases between. The CDR3 sequence: CASSLGRTGTEAFF. CDR3 bases: TGCGCCAGCAGCTTGGGTAGGACGGGAACTGAAGCTTTCTTT.

The V call is TRBV19, the J call TRBJ1-4, with D unresolved. The CDR3 length is 15 residues. The V end lost 2 bases, the J end lost 4 bases, and 11 bases lay between the germline ends. CDR1 and CDR2 (germline): LNHDA, SQIVND (reference sequence). The CDR3 sequence: CASSISRLHNEKLFF. The CDR3 region has the DNA TGTGCCAGTAGTATATCGCGTCTCCATAATGAAAAACTGTTTTTT.

This clone was picked up a small number of times. The CDR3 bases are TGTGCCAGCAGCTTGGGTGGCAGGCCCAACACTGAAGCTTTCTTT. This encodes CASSLGGRPNTEAFF. The V and J genes are TRBV5-4 and TRBJ1-1; D is unclear. The V and J ends lost 0 bases and 2 bases respectively, with 11 bases between them. The CDR3 has 15 residues. The germline gives CDR1 SGHNT, CDR2 YYREEE (reference sequence).

This clone appeared a single time. The chain links TRBV28 to TRBJ2-3; TRBD2 matches 8 bases. Germline CDR1 and CDR2: MDHEN and SYDVKM. The ends lost 3 bases at V and 3 bases at J; junction bases unmatched: 11. The CDR3 runs 17 residues. The CDR3 DNA follows: TGTGCCAGCAGTTTCTTCTCGAGAGCGGGGGAGACAGATACGCAGTATTTT. Amino acid sequence: CASSFFSRAGETDTQYF.

The table lists this clone with a few counts. CDR3 sequence: CSAQFPPLHF. The CDR3 DNA sequence: TGCAGTGCTCAGTTTCCACCCCTCCACTTT. V and J are TRBV20-1 and TRBJ1-6; no reliable D call. Trimming removed 5 bases at V and 11 bases at J, with 7 bases between. CDR1 is DFQATT and CDR2 is SNEGSKA in the germline V gene (reference sequence). This CDR3 has 10 amino acids.

V gene TRBV18 combines with J gene TRBJ1-1; D not certain. V lost 6 bases and J lost 0, with 11 bases in between. Germline V gene lookup returns CDR1 KGHSH and CDR2 LQKENI. This CDR3 has 14 residues. The DNA of the CDR3 is TGTGCCAGCTCTTCTGGAGGAATGAACACTGAAGCTTTCTTT. Encoded protein: CASSSGGMNTEAFF.

This clone has only one observation. The chain is built from TRBV4-3 and TRBJ1-4; 8 positions match TRBD1. Germline lookup yields CDR1 LGHNA and CDR2 YSLEER. Losses at the gene ends were 4 bases for V and 7 bases for J; bases not matched to a gene: 5. CDR3 length: 14 amino acids. The CDR3 loop reads CASSPGDRFEKLFF. The CDR3 bases are TGCGCCAGCAGCCCAGGGGACAGGTTTGAAAAACTGTTTTTT.

The chain employs TRBV7-8 and TRBJ1-1, with TRBD1 matching 9 bases. Germline V gives CDR1 SGHVS, CDR2 FQNEAQ. This CDR3 contains 16 residues. V lost 1 base to trimming and J lost 4 bases; unmatched junction nucleotides: 7. The CDR3 loop is CASSLDPQGASTEAFF. The CDR3 nucleotides read TGTGCCAGCAGCTTAGACCCACAGGGGGCGAGCACTGAAGCTTTCTTT.

This clone was seen at least ten times. The chain recombines TRBV7-2 with TRBJ1-1; maybe TRBD1 (5 bases). The CDR3 sequence is 14 residues long. With 6 bases removed from V and 0 bases from J, the gap between germline ends came to 11 bases. Germline V gene sequence: CDR1 SGHTA, CDR2 FQGNSA. The CDR3 nucleotides read TGTGCCAGCAGTCCGGAGGGGCTGAACACTGAAGCTTTCTTT. Its protein is CASSPEGLNTEAFF.

The chain carries TRBV5-4 and TRBJ2-7; D gene unclear. This CDR3 has 13 amino acids. Trimming removed 1 base at V and 4 bases at J, with 9 bases between. Germline V gene lookup returns CDR1 SGHNT and CDR2 YYREEE (reference sequence). The chain's CDR3 is CASSLNAGYEQYF. CDR3 in DNA: TGTGCCAGCAGCTTGAACGCAGGTTACGAGCAGTACTTC.